This T cell receptor (beta chain) was captured in a study of T-cell memory formation after mild COVID-19. Germline CDR1 reads MNHEY; CDR2 reads SMNVEV (reference sequence). The length of the CDR3 is 15 residues. V lost 10 bases to trimming and J lost 2 bases; unmatched junction nucleotides: 5. Researchers used 5'RACE with constant-segment primers to make TCR alpha and TCR beta cDNA libraries that carry sample barcodes and UMIs. Using its own MiXCR run on the 5' RACE reads, TCRdb lists one record per CDR3 protein. This table holds about 430,000 distinct CDR3 sequences, less than 25% found once. The chain links TRBV27 to TRBJ2-3; 14 bases map to TRBD2. Sequencing used PBMCs or a T cell subset sorted from them (not recorded which). The source is an adult woman who had mild COVID-19 (a few samples of this study predate the infection). Cell type and time point are not known. The chain's CDR3 is CATRTSGGSTDTQYF. The CDR3 nucleotides read TGTGCCACACGGACTAGCGGGGGGTCCACAGATACGCAGTATTTT.